Each of the 2 T cell receptor beta chains below was sequenced from the same sample in a study of neurological immune-mediated disorders. TCRdb fed the 5' RACE reads into MiXCR, producing one record per CDR3 protein. The table records under 50,000 distinct CDR3 sequences, roughly 24% of them present only once. Sequenced: PBMCs. The receptors come from a woman aged 70-85 years in good health.

This clonotype was recorded many times. CDR3 region: CASSLRTANNSPLHF. The CDR3 DNA follows: TGCGCCAGCAGCTTACGGACAGCGAATAATTCACCCCTCCACTTT. The V and J genes are TRBV5-1 and TRBJ1-6; D is perhaps TRBD1 (6 bases). CDR1 is SGHRS, CDR2 YFSETQ, per germline. CDR3 length: 15 amino acids. Trimming stripped 2 bases from V and 5 bases from J, with 11 bases between.

This clonotype appeared many times. V is TRBV7-2 and J is TRBJ1-3; TRBD1 is a possible D gene (5 bases). The CDR3 extends over 14 amino acids. From germline, CDR1 is SGHTA and CDR2 FQGNSA. V lost 1 base and J 4 bases, leaving 8 bases between the germline ends. The CDR3 nucleotides read TGTGCCAGCAGCTTAGAGGGGCGAGGAAACACCATATATTTT. It translates to CASSLEGRGNTIYF.